This T cell receptor beta chain was captured by sequencing in a study of blood T cell repertoires in COVID-19. Study in general: Sites in the United States, Italy and Spain provided acute and convalescent COVID-19 samples. From T cells, B-cell-depleted T cells, or PBMCs came the material, which was cDNA or gDNA.

In the original analysis: For nucleated cells, counts were estimated from reference gene primer amplification. This table comes from immunoSEQ multiplex PCR, and its TCRdb copy is limited to in-frame clones, with some not included. V, J and clone size are taken as reported in that table, and D and trimming were inferred from the DNA itself. The table shows fewer than 200,000 clones, with roughly 90% occurring only once. Germline V gene lookup returns CDR1 SGHRS and CDR2 YFSETQ. The CDR3 is 14 residues long. V lost 4 bases and J 9 bases, leaving 17 bases between the germline ends. V usage is TRBV5-1 and J usage is TRBJ1-5, with no clear D. This TCR was sampled from a man in his sixties with acute or convalescent COVID-19. Sequencing input: peripheral blood. As DNA, the CDR3 is TGCGCCAGCAGCCTAGGAGGCGATCAAGGGCCCCAGCATTTT. This sequence encodes CASSLGGDQGPQHF.